Below, 27 T cell receptor beta chains from the same sample are listed, as sequenced in a study of molecular identifiers for immune sequencing clone quantification. TCRdb re-analysed the PCR reads in MiXCR, keeping a single row per CDR3 protein. Of 460,000 or so distinct CDR3 sequences in the sample, approximately 25% are singletons; the top ten hold just over 0.75%. The sequenced material came from naive CD8+ T cells from blood, with Jurkat cell RNA spiked in. Subset: FACS-sorted CD8+CD4-CCR7+CD45RA+ naive T cells. These receptors were obtained from a human donor in good health. Some libraries in this study had Jurkat cell RNA spiked in.

J is TRBJ1-1 and V is TRBV4-1; weak D call: TRBD1 (6 bases). V gave up 0 bases and J gave up 4 bases, with 12 bases separating them. This CDR3 is built from 15 residues. Germline-derived CDR1 and CDR2 are MGHRA and YSYEKL. CDR3 bases: TGCGCCAGCAGCCAAGAAGGAGGGGGTACCACTGAAGCTTTCTTT. Translating gives CASSQEGGGTTEAFF.

This clonotype was found many times. The chain has TRBV29-1 and TRBJ2-3; tentatively, D is TRBD1 (5 bases). CDR1 is SQVTM, CDR2 ANQGSEA, per germline. The CDR3 has 14 amino acids. V was pared by 0 bases and J by 10 bases, with 17 bases between. CDR3 nucleotide sequence: TGCAGCGTTGAAGAAAGGACAACCCAGGTTTCGCAGTATTTT. Its translation: CSVEERTTQVSQYF.

The chain employs TRBV7-9 and TRBJ2-1, with D possibly TRBD2 on 6 matching bases. V was trimmed by 1 base and J by 0 bases, leaving 13 bases between them. The CDR3 totals 17 residues. Per germline, CDR1 SEHNR and CDR2 FQNEAQ (reference sequence). The DNA of the CDR3 is TGTGCCAGCAGCTTAGAAGGCGGGATCAGCTCCTACAATGAGCAGTTCTTC. Amino acids: CASSLEGGISSYNEQFF.

This clonotype was detected a few times. This CDR3 is CACRPGAYEQYF. As DNA, the CDR3 is TGTGCCTGCCGCCCGGGGGCCTACGAGCAGTACTTC. The chain links TRBV6-1 to TRBJ2-7, with D possibly TRBD2 on 6 matching bases. With 11 bases removed from V and 2 bases from J, the gap between germline ends came to 13 bases. The CDR3 is made up of 12 amino acids. Germline V CDR1 and CDR2: MNHNS, SASEGT.

In its sample, this clonotype was seen a few times. The V and J genes are TRBV24-1 and TRBJ2-2; TRBD1 matches at 11 bases. The CDR3 loop spans 13 amino acids. Per the germline V gene, CDR1 is KGHDR and CDR2 is SFDVKD. The V segment lost 11 bases and the J segment 6 bases; nucleotides outside the gene matches: 4. The CDR3: CAIEGQGAGELFF. CDR3 coding DNA: TGTGCCATAGAGGGACAGGGGGCCGGGGAGCTGTTTTTT.

This clonotype was recorded at least ten times. V gene TRBV6-5 combines with J gene TRBJ2-7, with 9 bases fitting TRBD1. CDR1 and CDR2 (germline): MNHEY, SVGAGI. Trimming cost V 5 bases and J 3 bases; bases outside gene matches: 5. This CDR3 region has 14 residues. The CDR3 nucleotides read TGTGCCAGCAGTACCCGGGACAGGGACTACGAGCAGTACTTC. It is translated as CASSTRDRDYEQYF.

The chain has TRBV12-3 or TRBV12-4 and TRBJ1-1; tentative D call: TRBD1 (5 bases). CDR3 size: 13 residues. Trimming took off 2 bases at V and 4 bases at J, with 8 bases between the two ends. CDR3 sequence: CASSLFGGTEAFF. The CDR3 bases are TGTGCCAGCAGTTTATTTGGGGGCACTGAAGCTTTCTTT.

This clonotype has a count of ten or more. The V call is TRBV14, the J call TRBJ1-4, with D maybe TRBD1 (5 bases). Looked up from germline, CDR1 is SGHDN and CDR2 is FVKESK. There are 12 residues in the CDR3. The V gene lost 4 bases and the J gene lost 8 bases, with 8 bases spanning the gap. The CDR3 here is CASSLGHEKLFF. The DNA for the CDR3 is TGTGCCAGCAGCCTCGGACACGAAAAACTGTTTTTT.

Ten or more counts support this clonotype. Germline and junction disagree at one end, which may indicate a read error. This chain uses TRBV7-6 with TRBJ2-6, with TRBD1 matching over 8 bases. This CDR3 is built from 14 residues. Germline V gene data show CDR1 as SGHVS and CDR2 as FNYEAQ. This CDR3 is CASSGPGQASVLTF. CDR3 in DNA: TGTGCCAGCAGCGGACCGGGACAGGCCAGCGTCCTGACTTTC.

This clonotype was picked up many times. The genes are TRBV2 and TRBJ2-3; the D is unclear. Trimming pared 4 bases from V and 7 bases from J, leaving 15 bases between. CDR3 length: 14 residues. The germline CDR1 and CDR2 sequences are SNHLY and FYNNEI. CDR3 amino acids: CASSVYGSRNTQYF. The DNA of the CDR3 is TGTGCCAGCAGTGTATATGGTTCGCGGAATACGCAGTATTTT.

The genes are TRBV7-9 and TRBJ2-7, with a weak D call TRBD1 (5 bases). Germline values: CDR1 SEHNR, CDR2 FQNEAQ (reference sequence). CDR3 length equals 13 residues. Trimming cost V 7 bases and J 0 bases, with 10 bases left between them. The CDR3 DNA follows: TGTGCCAGCAAGGACGGACACTCCTACGAGCAGTACTTC. Translating gives CASKDGHSYEQYF.

Worth noting for this clonotype: The junction and the germline gene differ at one end; a read error may be behind it. The chain combines TRBV30 with TRBJ2-3; the match to TRBD1 covers 9 bases. The CDR3 covers 15 residues. Germline V lookup: CDR1 GTSNPN, CDR2 SVGIG (reference sequence). Here the CDR3 DNA reads TGTGCCTGGAGTGGGACAGGGGCAAGCACAGATAAGCAGTATTTT. Translating it yields CAWSGTGASTDKQYF.

This clonotype occurred many times. This sequence joins TRBV4-3 and TRBJ2-7; TRBD2 aligns across 9 bases. The CDR3 consists of 15 residues. Germline CDR1 reads LGHNA; CDR2 reads YSLEER. The V gene end was trimmed by 4 bases and the J gene end by 2 bases; junction bases not matched to a gene: 6. CDR3 bases: TGCGCCAGCAGCCGAAGACTAGCGGTCGCCTACGAGCAGTACTTC. Translated: CASSRRLAVAYEQYF.

This clonotype has just a few counts. The rearrangement links TRBV24-1 to TRBJ1-1, with D hard to call. The CDR3 is 12 residues long. Trimming stripped 3 bases from V and 7 bases from J, with 8 bases between. In germline, CDR1 is KGHDR, CDR2 SFDVKD. The CDR3 region is CATSDPPDEAFF. CDR3 bases: TGTGCCACCAGTGATCCCCCGGATGAAGCTTTCTTT.

The chain carries TRBV7-9 and TRBJ1-4; 7 positions match TRBD1. This CDR3 spans 15 amino acids. Germline-derived CDR1 and CDR2 are SEHNR and FQNEAQ (reference sequence). With 5 bases clipped from V and 4 bases from J, the junction kept 7 bases outside the gene matches. In nucleotides, the CDR3 is TGTGCCAGCAGCGAGTTCCGGGACAGTAATGAAAAACTGTTTTTT. Its protein product is CASSEFRDSNEKLFF.

On this clonotype: This may be a read error, as it is one base from a much larger clone. The chain couples TRBV7-2 to TRBJ2-7; perhaps TRBD1 as D (5 bases). Germline CDR1 SGHTA, CDR2 FQGNSA. The CDR3 totals 14 residues. CDR3 region: CAGSLAPGTYEQYF. The CDR3, as DNA: TGTGCCGGCAGCTTAGCTCCAGGGACCTACGAGCAGTACTTC.

The chain employs TRBV14 and TRBJ2-2; TRBD1 might be the D (5 bases). Per germline, CDR1 SGHDN and CDR2 FVKESK. The CDR3 spans 17 residues. The V end lost 0 bases, the J end lost 2 bases, and 13 bases lay between the germline ends. Here the CDR3 reads CASSQDWVQGNTGELFF. The DNA of the CDR3 is TGTGCCAGCAGCCAAGATTGGGTGCAGGGTAACACCGGGGAGCTGTTTTTT.

This clonotype appeared many times. The chain joins TRBV6-2 or TRBV6-3 to TRBJ1-5, with unresolved D. V was pared by 7 bases and J by 3 bases, with 13 bases between. The length of the CDR3 is 14 residues. CDR1 is MNHEY and CDR2 is SVGEGT in the germline V gene. CDR3 DNA: TGTGCCAGCACTTCCGTGGGGATCAATCAGCCCCAGCATTTT. As protein: CASTSVGINQPQHF.

In its sample, this clonotype was seen many times. The chain joins TRBV9 to TRBJ1-1; a possible D gene is TRBD1 (6 bases). Trimming removed 0 bases from V and 7 bases from J, with 13 bases in between. Looked up from germline, CDR1 is SGDLS and CDR2 is YYNGEE. This CDR3 region has 14 residues. The CDR3 DNA follows: TGTGCCAGCAGCGTAGGAGGGGGGGAAGGTGAAGCTTTCTTT. Protein sequence: CASSVGGGEGEAFF.

This clonotype was seen many times. The rearrangement uses TRBV24-1 and TRBJ2-3, with D possibly called TRBD1 or TRBD2 (5 bases each). V lost 3 bases and J 2 bases, leaving 14 bases between the germline ends. The CDR3 covers 16 residues. The germline V gene encodes CDR1 KGHDR and CDR2 SFDVKD. The CDR3: CATSDQAVGTTDTQYF. The CDR3, as DNA: TGTGCCACCAGTGATCAAGCCGTTGGGACCACAGATACGCAGTATTTT.

The chain recombines TRBV7-6 with TRBJ2-5; possible D gene TRBD2, 5 bases. The CDR3 has 13 amino acids. V lost 5 bases to trimming and J lost 2 bases, with 9 bases between them. The germline V gene encodes CDR1 SGHVS and CDR2 FNYEAQ. CDR3 residues: CASSQQRQETQYF. CDR3 bases: TGTGCCAGCAGCCAACAGCGGCAAGAGACCCAGTACTTC.

This chain joins TRBV4-3 and TRBJ1-2; 7 nucleotides match TRBD1. The junction had 6 bases not matched to a gene; V was cut back by 0 bases and J by 5 bases. The CDR3 contains 15 residues. Germline values: CDR1 LGHNA, CDR2 YSLEER. In DNA, the CDR3 is TGCGCCAGCAGCCAAGATAAGGGGGCAGTTTATGGCTACACCTTC. Translating gives CASSQDKGAVYGYTF.

This clonotype turned up a few times. CDR3 DNA: TGCGCCAGCAGCCAAGATTGGACCGGGGAGCTGTTTTTT. Amino acid sequence: CASSQDWTGELFF. This rearrangement joins TRBV4-1 to TRBJ2-2; D remains unclear. V was pared by 0 bases and J by 5 bases, with 4 bases between. Germline-derived CDR1 and CDR2 are MGHRA and YSYEKL. The CDR3 spans 13 residues.

The rearrangement uses TRBV28 and TRBJ2-7; D perhaps matches TRBD1 (5 bases). Trimming took off 3 bases at V and 4 bases at J, with 16 bases between the two ends. CDR1 MDHEN and CDR2 SYDVKM come from the germline V gene. The CDR3 totals 15 residues. The CDR3 DNA reads as TGTGCCAGCAGTTTTTTCAGGGCAGGCCCTTACGAGCAGTACTTC. Protein: CASSFFRAGPYEQYF.

This clonotype was counted a few times. The chain uses TRBV11-2 and TRBJ1-1, with TRBD1 matching 11 bases. Germline lookup yields CDR1 SGHAT and CDR2 FQNNGV. CDR3 length: 15 amino acids. Trimming cost V 5 bases and J 5 bases; bases outside gene matches: 7. CDR3 amino acids: CASSTRTGGRTEAFF. Here the CDR3 DNA reads TGTGCCAGCAGCACCAGGACAGGGGGCCGGACTGAAGCTTTCTTT.

The table lists this clonotype with many counts. The rearrangement joins TRBV12-3 or TRBV12-4 to TRBJ2-3; 9 bases are a match to TRBD2. With 7 bases clipped from V and 1 base from J, the junction kept 12 bases outside the gene matches. This CDR3 has 17 residues. CDR3 sequence: CASTPDRIAGGTDTQYF. The DNA of the CDR3 is TGTGCCAGCACCCCCGATCGGATAGCGGGGGGCACAGATACGCAGTATTTT.

In the case of this clonotype: The junction and the germline gene differ at one end; a read error may be behind it. V and J are TRBV3-1 and TRBJ2-3; 11 bases fit TRBD2. From germline, CDR1 is LGHDT and CDR2 YNNKEL (reference sequence). The CDR3 has 17 residues. The CDR3 sequence is CAISQVLAGGYADTQYF. The CDR3 DNA is TGTGCCATCAGCCAAGTGCTAGCGGGAGGCTACGCAGATACGCAGTATTTT.